This is a list of T cell receptor beta chains from one sample in a study of early stage breast cancer tumors. Clones were sequenced by immunoSEQ multiplex PCR, and TCRdb holds only the in-frame ones, with some missing. The sample lists more than 55,000 clones; approximately 80% were seen once. Sequencing used blood. These receptors were obtained from a person in their 40s with breast cancer. CDR3s include the opening cysteine and the closing phenylalanine or tryptophan. Each record gives: J gene, D gene, V gene, clone size, CDR3 DNA, CDR3 protein. The D gene is left open where the match is weak. Size tells how often a clone was seen (once, few, many) or the class of an expanded clone, and some rows leave it out.

j_call: TRBJ2-3; d_call: TRBD1; v_call: TRBV7-9; clone_size: NA; cdr3_nt: TGTGCCAGCAGCTCAAGGACAGGGCGGACAGATACGCAGTATTTT; cdr3_aa: CASSSRTGRTDTQYF
j_call: TRBJ1-4; d_call: NA; v_call: TRBV7-9; clone_size: NA; cdr3_nt: TGTGCCAGCAGCTTAGTTGGCAGGTTGGATGAAAAACTGTTTTTT; cdr3_aa: CASSLVGRLDEKLFF
j_call: TRBJ2-1; d_call: TRBD2; v_call: TRBV19; clone_size: NA; cdr3_nt: TGTGCCAGTAGTATAAGGCGGGAGACCTACAATGAGCAGTTCTTC; cdr3_aa: CASSIRRETYNEQFF
j_call: TRBJ2-1; d_call: NA; v_call: TRBV9; clone_size: NA; cdr3_nt: TGTGCCAGTAACGAGGGCAACACCTACAATGAGCAGTTCTTC; cdr3_aa: CASNEGNTYNEQFF
j_call: TRBJ1-4; d_call: NA; v_call: TRBV6-5; clone_size: once; cdr3_nt: TGTGCCAGCAGTTACTCTTTCGGGGGGGGCGAAAAACTGTTTTTT; cdr3_aa: CASSYSFGGGEKLFF
j_call: TRBJ1-3; d_call: TRBD1; v_call: TRBV5-1; clone_size: once; cdr3_nt: TGCGCCAGCAGCTTGCGGACAGGGGGCTCTGGAAACACCATATATTTT; cdr3_aa: CASSLRTGGSGNTIYF
j_call: TRBJ2-7; d_call: NA; v_call: TRBV27; clone_size: few; cdr3_nt: TGTGCCAGCAGTTTATCGGCAGGTTACGAGCAGTACTTC; cdr3_aa: CASSLSAGYEQYF
j_call: TRBJ2-5; d_call: NA; v_call: TRBV25-1; clone_size: once; cdr3_nt: TGTGCCAGCAGCCAGGGGGGGCCTCAAGAGACCCAGTACTTC; cdr3_aa: CASSQGGPQETQYF
j_call: TRBJ2-3; d_call: NA; v_call: TRBV7-3; clone_size: once; cdr3_nt: TGTGCCAGCAGCTTCCTTGGGTGGACAGATACGCAGTATTTT; cdr3_aa: CASSFLGWTDTQYF
j_call: TRBJ2-7; d_call: NA; v_call: TRBV6-5; clone_size: NA; cdr3_nt: TGTGCCAGCAGTTTAGACAGGGCGGGGGTGTACGAGCAGTACTTC; cdr3_aa: CASSLDRAGVYEQYF
j_call: TRBJ1-5; d_call: NA; v_call: TRBV10-3; clone_size: NA; cdr3_nt: TGTGCCATCAGTGATAAGGGCCCTCGTCAGCCCCAGCATTTT; cdr3_aa: CAISDKGPRQPQHF
j_call: TRBJ1-2; d_call: NA; v_call: TRBV6-5; clone_size: NA; cdr3_nt: TGTGCCAGCAGTTACTCGCCCAACTATGGCTACACCTTC; cdr3_aa: CASSYSPNYGYTF
j_call: TRBJ1-2; d_call: TRBD1; v_call: TRBV27; clone_size: once; cdr3_nt: TGTGCCAGCAGTCTCAAGACAGGGAACTATGGCTACACCTTC; cdr3_aa: CASSLKTGNYGYTF
j_call: TRBJ1-2; d_call: NA; v_call: TRBV6-5; clone_size: NA; cdr3_nt: TGTGCCAGCAGTTACGGGCAGGAATCATCCTATGGCTACACCTTC; cdr3_aa: CASSYGQESSYGYTF
j_call: TRBJ2-7; d_call: NA; v_call: TRBV6-4; clone_size: NA; cdr3_nt: TGTGCCAGCAAACGGCGCACACGGAAGGACGAGCAGTACTTC; cdr3_aa: CASKRRTRKDEQYF
j_call: TRBJ2-2; d_call: NA; v_call: TRBV5-1; clone_size: NA; cdr3_nt: TGCGCCAGCAGCTTGGGCTCAGGGACCGGGGAGCTGTTTTTT; cdr3_aa: CASSLGSGTGELFF
j_call: TRBJ2-6; d_call: NA; v_call: TRBV12-5; clone_size: NA; cdr3_nt: TGTGCTAGTGGTCCAGGACTCTCTGGGGCCAACGTCCTGACTTTC; cdr3_aa: CASGPGLSGANVLTF
j_call: TRBJ1-1; d_call: NA; v_call: TRBV30; clone_size: few; cdr3_nt: TGTGCCTGGAGAAGATGGGGAAACACTGAAGCTTTCTTT; cdr3_aa: CAWRRWGNTEAFF
j_call: TRBJ1-2; d_call: NA; v_call: TRBV19; clone_size: few; cdr3_nt: TGTGCCAGTAATACAGGAGGATACTATGGCTACACCTTC; cdr3_aa: CASNTGGYYGYTF
j_call: TRBJ2-1; d_call: TRBD2; v_call: TRBV4-1; clone_size: NA; cdr3_nt: TGCGCCAGCAGCCGTGGGACTAGCGGGATATACAATGAGCAGTTCTTC; cdr3_aa: CASSRGTSGIYNEQFF
j_call: TRBJ2-7; d_call: NA; v_call: TRBV6-4; clone_size: NA; cdr3_nt: TGTGCCAGCAGCGGCTCGGCCGAGCAGTACTTC; cdr3_aa: CASSGSAEQYF
j_call: TRBJ2-5; d_call: NA; v_call: TRBV9; clone_size: NA; cdr3_nt: TGTGCCAGCAGCCCCTGGGGGTCGAAAGAGACCCAGTACTTC; cdr3_aa: CASSPWGSKETQYF
j_call: TRBJ2-5; d_call: TRBD1; v_call: TRBV29-1; clone_size: NA; cdr3_nt: TGCAGCGTTGTTCCGGACAGGCGGCCAGAGACCCAGTACTTC; cdr3_aa: CSVVPDRRPETQYF
j_call: TRBJ2-3; d_call: TRBD2; v_call: TRBV5-4; clone_size: NA; cdr3_nt: TGTGCCAGCAACATACTAGCGGGAGGGCCTATGGATACGCAGTATTTT; cdr3_aa: CASNILAGGPMDTQYF
j_call: TRBJ1-1; d_call: TRBD1; v_call: TRBV6-5; clone_size: NA; cdr3_nt: TGTGCCAGCAGTAGAACGACAGGGGGGAACACTGAAGCTTTCTTT; cdr3_aa: CASSRTTGGNTEAFF
j_call: TRBJ1-5; d_call: NA; v_call: TRBV10-2; clone_size: NA; cdr3_nt: TGCGCCAGCAGTGAGGGAGGGGTAGATCAGCCCCAGCATTTT; cdr3_aa: CASSEGGVDQPQHF
j_call: TRBJ1-5; d_call: NA; v_call: TRBV6-5; clone_size: NA; cdr3_nt: TGTGCCAGCAGGGAGAGGGCTTATAGCAATCAGCCCCAGCATTTT; cdr3_aa: CASRERAYSNQPQHF
j_call: TRBJ1-1; d_call: NA; v_call: TRBV11-2; clone_size: NA; cdr3_nt: TGTGCCAGCAGCCCCGTCGGACCGAACACTGAAGCTTTCTTT; cdr3_aa: CASSPVGPNTEAFF
j_call: TRBJ2-6; d_call: NA; v_call: TRBV5-1; clone_size: NA; cdr3_nt: NA; cdr3_aa: CASSLQAAGVPGANVLTF